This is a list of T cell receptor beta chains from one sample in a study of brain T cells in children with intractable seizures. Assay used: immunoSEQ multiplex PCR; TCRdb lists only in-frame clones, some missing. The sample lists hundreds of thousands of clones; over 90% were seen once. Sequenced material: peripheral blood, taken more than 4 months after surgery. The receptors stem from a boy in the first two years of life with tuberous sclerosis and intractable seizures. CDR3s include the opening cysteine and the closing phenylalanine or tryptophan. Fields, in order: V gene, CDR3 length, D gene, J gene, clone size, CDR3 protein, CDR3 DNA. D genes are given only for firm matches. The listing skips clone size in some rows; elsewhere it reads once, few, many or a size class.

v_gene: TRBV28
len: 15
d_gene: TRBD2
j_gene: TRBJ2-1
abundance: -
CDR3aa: CASSLTGRDYNEQFF
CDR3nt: TGTGCCAGCAGTTTAACCGGGAGGGATTACAATGAGCAGTTCTTC

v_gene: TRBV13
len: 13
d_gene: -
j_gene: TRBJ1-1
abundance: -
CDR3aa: CASSLYTGGEAFF
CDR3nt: TGTGCCAGCAGCCTCTACACCGGTGGTGAAGCTTTCTTT

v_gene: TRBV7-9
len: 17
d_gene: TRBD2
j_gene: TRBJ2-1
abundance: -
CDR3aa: CASSLGGGLATDHEQFF
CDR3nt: TGTGCCAGCAGCTTAGGCGGGGGGCTAGCGACCGACCATGAGCAGTTCTTC

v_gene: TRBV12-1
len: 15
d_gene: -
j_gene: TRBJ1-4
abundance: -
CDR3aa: CASSFGTGTNEKLFF
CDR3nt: -

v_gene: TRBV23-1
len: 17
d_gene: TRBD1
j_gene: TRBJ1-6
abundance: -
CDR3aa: CASRPDRGGSYNSPLHF
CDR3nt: TGCGCCAGCAGGCCGGACAGGGGGGGGTCCTATAATTCACCCCTCCACTTT

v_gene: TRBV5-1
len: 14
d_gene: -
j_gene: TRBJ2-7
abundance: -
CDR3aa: CASSLVAGPYEQYF
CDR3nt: TGCGCCAGCAGCTTGGTAGCAGGGCCCTACGAGCAGTACTTC

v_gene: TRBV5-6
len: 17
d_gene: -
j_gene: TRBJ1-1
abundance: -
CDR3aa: CASSLGGVVSRRTEAFF
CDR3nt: TGTGCCAGCAGCTTGGGAGGGGTTGTGTCGCGTCGCACTGAAGCTTTCTTT

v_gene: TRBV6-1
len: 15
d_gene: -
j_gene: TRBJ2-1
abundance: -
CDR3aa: CASSELRGQIWVQFF
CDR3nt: TGTGCCAGCAGTGAACTCAGGGGCCAAATTTGGGTGCAGTTCTTC

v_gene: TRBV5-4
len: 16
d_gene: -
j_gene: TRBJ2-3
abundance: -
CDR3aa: CASTRGPDLSTDTQYF
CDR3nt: TGTGCCAGCACCCGGGGGCCAGACCTGAGCACAGATACGCAGTATTTT

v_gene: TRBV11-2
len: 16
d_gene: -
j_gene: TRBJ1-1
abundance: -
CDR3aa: CASSHTQGTWDTEAFF
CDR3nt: TGTGCCAGCAGCCATACACAGGGCACCTGGGACACTGAAGCTTTCTTT

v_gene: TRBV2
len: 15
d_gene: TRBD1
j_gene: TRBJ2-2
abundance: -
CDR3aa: CAMASGGQGIGELFF
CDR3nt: TGTGCCATGGCCTCGGGGGGACAGGGGATCGGGGAGCTGTTTTTT

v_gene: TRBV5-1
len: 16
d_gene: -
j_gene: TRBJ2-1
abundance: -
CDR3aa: CASSFGATTHYNEQFF
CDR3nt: TGCGCCAGCAGCTTTGGCGCGACTACGCATTACAATGAGCAGTTCTTC

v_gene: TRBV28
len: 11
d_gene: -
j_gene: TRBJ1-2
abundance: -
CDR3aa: CATTVNYGYTF
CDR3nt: TGTGCCACGACAGTTAACTATGGCTACACCTTC

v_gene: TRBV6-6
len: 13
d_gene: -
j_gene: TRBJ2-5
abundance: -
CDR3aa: CASSPGPKETQYF
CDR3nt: TGTGCCAGCAGCCCCGGGCCGAAAGAGACCCAGTACTTC

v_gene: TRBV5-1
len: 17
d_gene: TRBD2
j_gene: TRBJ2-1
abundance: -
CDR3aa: CASSSTFSGNLLAEQFF
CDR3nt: TGCGCCAGCAGCTCGACCTTTAGCGGGAATCTCCTCGCCGAGCAGTTCTTC

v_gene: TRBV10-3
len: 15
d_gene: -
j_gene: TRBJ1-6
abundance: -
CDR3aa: CAISAQLSANSPLHF
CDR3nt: TGTGCCATCAGTGCGCAACTTTCTGCGAATTCACCCCTCCACTTT

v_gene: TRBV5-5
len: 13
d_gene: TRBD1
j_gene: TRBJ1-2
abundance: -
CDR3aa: CASSSTGDYGYTF
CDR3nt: TGTGCCAGCAGCTCGACAGGGGACTATGGCTACACCTTC

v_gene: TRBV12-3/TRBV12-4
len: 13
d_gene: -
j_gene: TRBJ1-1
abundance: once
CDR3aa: CASSSTTGAEAFF
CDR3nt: TGTGCCAGCAGTTCAACGACAGGTGCTGAAGCTTTCTTT

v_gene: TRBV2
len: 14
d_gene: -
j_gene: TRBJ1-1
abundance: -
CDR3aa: CASSELLGYGEAFF
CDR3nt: TGTGCCAGCAGTGAACTTCTGGGCTACGGTGAAGCTTTCTTT

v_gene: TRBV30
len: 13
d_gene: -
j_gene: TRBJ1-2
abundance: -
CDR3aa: CAWRAGTLYGYTF
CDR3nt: TGTGCCTGGAGGGCAGGGACACTCTATGGCTACACCTTC

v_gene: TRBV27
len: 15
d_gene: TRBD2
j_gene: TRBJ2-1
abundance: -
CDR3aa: CASSSGTSGYNEQFF
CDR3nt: TGTGCCAGCAGTTCAGGGACTAGCGGTTACAATGAGCAGTTCTTC

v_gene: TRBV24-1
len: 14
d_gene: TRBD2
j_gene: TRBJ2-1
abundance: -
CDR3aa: CATSDALAGDEQFF
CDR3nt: TGTGCCACCAGTGATGCCCTAGCGGGAGATGAGCAGTTCTTC

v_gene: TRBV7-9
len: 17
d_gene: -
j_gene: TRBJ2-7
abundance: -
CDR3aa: CASSERPDGTASYEQYF
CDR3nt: TGTGCCAGCAGCGAGAGGCCCGACGGGACGGCTTCCTACGAGCAGTACTTC

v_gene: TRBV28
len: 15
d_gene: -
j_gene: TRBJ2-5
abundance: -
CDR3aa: CASREQGYPQETQYF
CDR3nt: TGTGCCAGCAGAGAGCAGGGGTACCCACAAGAGACCCAGTACTTC

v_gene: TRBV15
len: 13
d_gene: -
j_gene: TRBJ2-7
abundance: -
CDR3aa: CATSPRAEYEQYF
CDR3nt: TGTGCCACCAGCCCTCGGGCCGAGTACGAGCAGTACTTC

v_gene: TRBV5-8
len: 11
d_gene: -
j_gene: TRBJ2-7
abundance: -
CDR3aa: CASSWGYEQYF
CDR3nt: TGTGCCAGCAGTTGGGGCTACGAGCAGTACTTC

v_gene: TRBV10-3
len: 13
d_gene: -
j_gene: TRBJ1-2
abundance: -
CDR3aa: CAISEGDNYGYTF
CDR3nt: TGTGCCATCAGCGAGGGGGATAACTATGGCTACACCTTC

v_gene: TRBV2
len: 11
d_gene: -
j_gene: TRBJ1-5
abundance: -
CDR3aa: CASSAWGPQHF
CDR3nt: TGTGCCAGCAGTGCGTGGGGGCCCCAGCATTTT

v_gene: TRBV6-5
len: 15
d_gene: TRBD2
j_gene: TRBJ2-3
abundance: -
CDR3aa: CASFRLAGRGDTQYF
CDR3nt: TGTGCCAGCTTTAGGCTAGCGGGCCGCGGAGATACGCAGTATTTT

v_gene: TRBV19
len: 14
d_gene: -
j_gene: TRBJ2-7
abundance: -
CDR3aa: CASSITGSRAEQYF
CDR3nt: TGTGCCAGTAGTATAACCGGGAGTAGAGCCGAGCAGTACTTC

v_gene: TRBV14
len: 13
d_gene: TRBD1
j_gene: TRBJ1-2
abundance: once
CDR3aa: CASSQGTGNGYTF
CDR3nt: TGTGCCAGCAGCCAAGGGACAGGGAATGGCTACACCTTC

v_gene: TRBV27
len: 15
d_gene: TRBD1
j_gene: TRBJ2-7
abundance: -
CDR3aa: CASRRDSRYSYEQYF
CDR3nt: TGTGCCAGCAGACGGGACAGTCGATACTCCTACGAGCAGTACTTC

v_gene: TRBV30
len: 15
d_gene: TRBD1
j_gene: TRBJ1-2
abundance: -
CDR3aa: CAWSDDTTGGYGYTF
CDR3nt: TGTGCCTGGAGCGACGACACGACAGGGGGCTATGGCTACACCTTC

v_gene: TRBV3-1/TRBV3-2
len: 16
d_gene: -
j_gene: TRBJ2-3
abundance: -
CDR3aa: CASSQVMTGGADTQYF
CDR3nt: TGTGCCAGCAGCCAAGTAATGACAGGAGGGGCAGATACGCAGTATTTT

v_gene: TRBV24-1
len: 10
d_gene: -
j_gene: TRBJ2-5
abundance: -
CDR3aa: CATTGETQYF
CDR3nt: TGTGCCACCACAGGGGAGACCCAGTACTTC

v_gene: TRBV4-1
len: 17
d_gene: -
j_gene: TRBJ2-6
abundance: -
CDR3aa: CASRRLMTGAGANVLTF
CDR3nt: TGCGCCAGCAGACGACTCATGACAGGAGCCGGGGCCAACGTCCTGACTTTC

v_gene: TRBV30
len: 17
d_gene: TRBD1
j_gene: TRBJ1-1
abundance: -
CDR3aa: CAWTLLRLTGEGTEAFF
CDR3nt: TGTGCCTGGACCCTCTTACGGTTGACAGGGGAGGGCACTGAAGCTTTCTTT

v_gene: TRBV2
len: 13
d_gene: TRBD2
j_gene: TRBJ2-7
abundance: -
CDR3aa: CASSLAGFGEQYF
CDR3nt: TGTGCCAGCAGTTTAGCGGGGTTCGGCGAGCAGTACTTC

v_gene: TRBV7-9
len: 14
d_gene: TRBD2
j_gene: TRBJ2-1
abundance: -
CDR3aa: CASSGGGNYNEQFF
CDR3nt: TGTGCCAGCAGTGGCGGGGGGAACTACAATGAGCAGTTCTTC

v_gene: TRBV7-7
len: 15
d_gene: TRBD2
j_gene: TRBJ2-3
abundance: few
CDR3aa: CASSLEAREPDTQYF
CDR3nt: TGTGCTAGCAGCTTAGAGGCGCGGGAGCCAGATACGCAGTATTTT

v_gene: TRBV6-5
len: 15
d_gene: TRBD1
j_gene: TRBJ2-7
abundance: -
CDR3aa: CASSYTRDRVSEQYF
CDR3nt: TGTGCCAGCAGTTATACACGGGACAGGGTTTCCGAGCAGTACTTC

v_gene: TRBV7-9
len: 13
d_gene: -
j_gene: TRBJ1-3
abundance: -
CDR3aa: CASSLRYYDTIYF
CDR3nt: TGTGCCAGCAGCTTAAGATATTACGACACCATATATTTT

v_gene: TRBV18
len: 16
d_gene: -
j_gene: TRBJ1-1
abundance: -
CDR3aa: CASSPFETFGDTEAFF
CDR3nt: TGTGCCAGCTCACCATTCGAGACATTTGGAGACACTGAAGCTTTCTTT

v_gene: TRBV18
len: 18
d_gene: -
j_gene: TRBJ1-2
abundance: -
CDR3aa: CASSPTRSVGGPNYGYTF
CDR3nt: TGTGCCAGCTCACCGACCCGTTCGGTTGGGGGGCCTAACTATGGCTACACCTTC

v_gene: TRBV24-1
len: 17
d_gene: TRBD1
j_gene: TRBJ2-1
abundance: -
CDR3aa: CATSDPEGTGDNNEQFF
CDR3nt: TGTGCCACCAGTGATCCCGAGGGGACAGGGGATAACAATGAGCAGTTCTTC

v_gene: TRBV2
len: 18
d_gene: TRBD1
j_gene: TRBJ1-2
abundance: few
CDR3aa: CASLGGLLGQGRGGGYTF
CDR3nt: TGTGCCAGCTTGGGCGGTCTTCTGGGACAGGGCCGAGGGGGTGGCTACACCTTC

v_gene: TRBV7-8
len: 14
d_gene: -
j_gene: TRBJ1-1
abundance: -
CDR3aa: CASSPDRGNTEAFF
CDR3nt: TGTGCCAGCAGCCCCGACCGGGGGAACACTGAAGCTTTCTTT

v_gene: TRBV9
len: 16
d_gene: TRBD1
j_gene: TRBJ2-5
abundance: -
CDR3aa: CASSPEGGTGYGTQYF
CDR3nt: TGTGCCAGCAGCCCGGAGGGCGGGACAGGATATGGGACCCAGTACTTC

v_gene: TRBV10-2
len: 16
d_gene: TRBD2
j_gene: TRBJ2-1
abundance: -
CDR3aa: CASSEGGLADYNEQFF
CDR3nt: TGCGCCAGCAGTGAGGGAGGGCTAGCGGACTACAATGAGCAGTTCTTC

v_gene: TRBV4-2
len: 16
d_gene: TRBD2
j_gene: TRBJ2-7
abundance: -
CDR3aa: CASSQVGSGGVYEQYF
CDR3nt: TGTGCCAGCAGCCAAGTAGGGAGCGGGGGCGTCTACGAGCAGTACTTC

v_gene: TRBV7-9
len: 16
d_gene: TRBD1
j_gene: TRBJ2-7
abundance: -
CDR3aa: CASSSFRDSLPYEQYF
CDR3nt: TGTGCCAGCAGCTCCTTCCGGGACAGCTTACCCTACGAGCAGTACTTC